This entry lists 27 T cell receptor beta chains sequenced from one sample in a study of radiotherapy plus CTLA-4 blockade in lung cancer. Profiling relied on immunoSEQ multiplex PCR, and the TCRdb table lists in-frame clones only, not all of them. The data show 130,000 or so clones, 90% seen once. This specimen consisted of peripheral blood, obtained from a patient treated with radiotherapy plus ipilimumab. Source of these receptors: a human donor with non-small cell lung cancer that progressed on radiotherapy plus ipilimumab.

Here the CDR3 DNA reads TGTGCCAGCACGGAGTATTGGAGTAACACCGGGGAGCTGTTTTTT. Its protein product is CASTEYWSNTGELFF. The rearrangement uses TRBV7-2 and TRBJ2-2; the D is unclear. The CDR3 sequence is 15 residues long. CDR1 and CDR2 (germline): SGHTA, FQGNSA. Trimming stripped 7 bases from V and 2 bases from J, with 14 bases between.

The genes are TRBV15 and TRBJ1-5; tentatively, D is TRBD1 (6 bases). CDR1 is LNHNV and CDR2 is YYDKDF in the germline V gene (reference sequence). CDR3 length: 17 amino acids. The V end lost 1 base, the J end lost 7 bases, and 20 bases lay between the germline ends. CDR3 sequence (DNA): TGTGCCACCAGCAGAGGGGGGCGCGGGGCCCTTATCCAGCCCCAGCATTTT. Its protein is CATSRGGRGALIQPQHF.

The V and J genes are TRBV6-6 and TRBJ2-1, with 7 bases that match TRBD1. V dropped 10 bases and J dropped 6; count of bases not matched to a gene: 12. Germline CDR1 is MNHNY and CDR2 is SVGAGI (reference sequence). This CDR3 has 14 amino acids. The CDR3 DNA reads TGTGCCACCTCCCTACAGGGGCGGGTCAATGAGCAGTTCTTC. Translated: CATSLQGRVNEQFF.

The chain uses TRBV19 and TRBJ1-3, with a tentative D call TRBD1 (6 bases). The V end lost 6 bases, the J end lost 0 bases, and 9 bases lay between the germline ends. CDR1 and CDR2 (germline): LNHDA, SQIVND (reference sequence). The CDR3 has 14 amino acids. DNA of the CDR3: TGTGCCAGTAGAATACAGGGCTCTGGAAACACCATATATTTT. Protein: CASRIQGSGNTIYF.

The chain couples TRBV5-1 to TRBJ2-3; 13 bases fit TRBD2. The CDR3 extends over 17 amino acids. The V gene's germline CDR1 is SGHRS and CDR2 YFSETQ. The V segment lost 4 bases and the J segment 0 bases; nucleotides outside the gene matches: 5. This CDR3 is CASSAGLAGVSTDTQYF. CDR3 bases: TGCGCCAGCAGCGCCGGACTAGCGGGGGTTAGCACAGATACGCAGTATTTT.

The genes are TRBV6-5 and TRBJ2-1, with no clear D. The V end lost 0 bases, the J end lost 7 bases, and 10 bases lay between the germline ends. Germline V CDR1 and CDR2: MNHEY, SVGAGI. The CDR3 has 14 amino acids. This CDR3 is CASSYSGPGNEQFF. The CDR3 DNA follows: TGTGCCAGCAGTTACTCTGGGCCGGGTAATGAGCAGTTCTTC.

The chain couples TRBV11-2 to TRBJ2-1, with 11 bases matching TRBD2. V lost 6 bases and J lost 6; bases outside the gene matches: 7. Germline lookup yields CDR1 SGHAT and CDR2 FQNNGV. There are 15 residues in the CDR3. The CDR3 loop reads CASRRTSGQPNEQFF. CDR3 DNA: TGTGCCAGCAGGCGGACTAGCGGGCAGCCCAATGAGCAGTTCTTC.

V and J are TRBV7-9 and TRBJ2-2; D uncertain. CDR1 is SEHNR and CDR2 is FQNEAQ in the germline V gene (reference sequence). The V end lost 3 bases, the J end lost 5 bases, and 7 bases lay between the germline ends. The CDR3 sequence is 13 residues long. Here the CDR3 DNA reads TGTGCCAGCAGCTTTAGCAGGACCGGGGAGCTGTTTTTT. Its translation: CASSFSRTGELFF.

The chain recombines TRBV9 with TRBJ1-1; 11 bases agree with TRBD1. The V and J ends lost 3 bases and 6 bases, in that order; junction bases with no gene match: 19. The CDR3 has 19 residues. Germline V lookup: CDR1 SGDLS, CDR2 YYNGEE. Written as DNA, the CDR3 is TGTGCCAGCAGCGACGCCCCCCCTGGACAGGGGGCGCCGAGGCCTGAAGCTTTCTTT. Its translation: CASSDAPPGQGAPRPEAFF.

The chain employs TRBV6-1 and TRBJ2-3; D remains ambiguous. CDR1 and CDR2 (germline): MNHNS, SASEGT. The V end was cut by 1 base, the J end by 11 bases, with 10 bases between. The CDR3 is made up of 12 amino acids. CDR3 nucleotides: TGTGCCAGCAGTGAAGTAATGCTACAGCAGTATTTT. It is translated as CASSEVMLQQYF.

The chain employs TRBV5-1 and TRBJ2-7; D is perhaps TRBD1 (5 bases). Germline CDR1 reads SGHRS; CDR2 reads YFSETQ. The CDR3 contains 14 residues. V lost 1 base to trimming and J lost 2 bases, with 10 bases between them. DNA of the CDR3: TGCGCCAGCAGCTTGAGTCCAGGGACCTACGAGCAGTACTTC. Translated, it gives CASSLSPGTYEQYF. Filled out from reference TRBV5-1 and TRBJ2-7, the complete variable domain reads KAGVTQTPRYLIKTRGQQVTLSCSPISGHRSVSWYQQTPGQGLQFLFEYFSETQRNKGNFPGRFSGRQFSNSRSEMNVSTLELGDSALYLCASSLSPGTYEQYFGPGTRLTVT.

J is TRBJ2-1 and V is TRBV18; TRBD2 matches at 12 bases. CDR1 and CDR2 (germline): KGHSH, LQKENI. CDR3 size: 16 residues. With V trimmed by 3 bases and J by 4 bases, 4 bases remained unmatched. CDR3 DNA: TGTGCCAGCTCACCGATTACTAGCGGGAGGTACAATGAGCAGTTCTTC. Its translation is CASSPITSGRYNEQFF.

The chain recombines TRBV11-2 with TRBJ2-2; 9 nucleotides agree with TRBD2. V dropped 6 bases and J dropped 5; count of bases not matched to a gene: 7. The CDR3 contains 15 residues. The germline gives CDR1 SGHAT, CDR2 FQNNGV. The CDR3 DNA sequence: TGTGCCAGCAGGGCCGCTAGCGGGGAGACCGGGGAGCTGTTTTTT. Translating gives CASRAASGETGELFF.

CDR3 residues: CASSGPKGRGNSNQPQHF. The CDR3 nucleotides are TGTGCCAGCAGTGGTCCAAAGGGCAGGGGTAATAGCAATCAGCCCCAGCATTTT. The chain employs TRBV6-1 and TRBJ1-5, with D possibly matching TRBD1 (6 bases). With 4 bases removed from V and 0 bases from J, the gap between germline ends came to 19 bases. Per the germline V gene, CDR1 is MNHNS and CDR2 is SASEGT. This CDR3 spans 18 amino acids.

About this clone: The same CDR3 can be traced to other DNA sequences in this sample. This chain uses TRBV9 with TRBJ1-2; 8 positions match TRBD1. The CDR3 sequence is 16 residues long. Per the germline V gene, CDR1 is SGDLS and CDR2 is YYNGEE. V trimming: 0 bases; J trimming: 7 bases; junction bases outside the gene matches: 11. CDR3 DNA: TGTGCCAGCAGCGTAGGAGTGGGCAGGGGGCGGGGTGGCTACACCTTC. Protein sequence: CASSVGVGRGRGGYTF.

CDR3 bases: TGTGCCACCAAGACTAGCGGCTACACCGGGGAGCTGTTTTTT. Its protein is CATKTSGYTGELFF. The chain recombines TRBV6-5 with TRBJ2-2; 9 bases line up with TRBD2. The CDR3 covers 14 residues. The ends lost 10 bases at V and 3 bases at J; junction bases unmatched: 6. Germline loops: CDR1 MNHEY, CDR2 SVGAGI.

Only a few counts were recorded for this clone. The chain recombines TRBV29-1 with TRBJ2-1; maybe TRBD2 (5 bases). Germline V lookup: CDR1 SQVTM, CDR2 ANQGSEA. The CDR3 covers 12 residues. CDR3: CTTKSGYNEQFF. The CDR3 bases are TGCACCACTAAATCGGGGTACAATGAGCAGTTCTTC.

The J gene is TRBJ2-2, the V gene TRBV2; D ambiguous. The CDR3 totals 12 residues. The germline CDR1 and CDR2 sequences are SNHLY and FYNNEI. The V end lost 8 bases, the J end lost 0 bases, and 4 bases lay between the germline ends. The CDR3 region has the DNA TGTGCCAGCTTGCCGAACACCGGGGAGCTGTTTTTT. As protein: CASLPNTGELFF.

V and J are TRBV9 and TRBJ1-3; D not resolved. This CDR3 has 14 amino acids. The germline V and J ends were trimmed by 0 bases and 4 bases, with 8 bases remaining between them. Germline V gene sequence: CDR1 SGDLS, CDR2 YYNGEE. The CDR3 DNA reads TGTGCCAGCAGCGTAGCTACGCTCGGAAACACCATATATTTT. Protein product: CASSVATLGNTIYF.

The J gene is TRBJ2-1, the V gene TRBV15, with D unresolved. Germline CDR1 is LNHNV and CDR2 is YYDKDF (reference sequence). CDR3 length: 12 amino acids. Trimming shortened V by 1 base and J by 8 bases, and 6 bases separated the two germline ends. The DNA of the CDR3 is TGTGCCACCAGCAGAGTGAGCTATGAGCAGTTCTTC. Translated, it gives CATSRVSYEQFF.

The chain carries TRBV18 and TRBJ1-3, with D tentatively TRBD1 (5 bases). The CDR3 runs 15 residues. The germline gives CDR1 KGHSH, CDR2 LQKENI. V was shortened by 2 bases and J by 3 bases, with 11 bases between the two germline ends. CDR3 DNA sequence: TGTGCCAGCTCACCAGGGGCAGGGATTGGAAACACCATATATTTT. This codes for CASSPGAGIGNTIYF.

V gene TRBV19 combines with J gene TRBJ1-3; D is ambiguous. Trimming took off 2 bases at V and 2 bases at J, with 7 bases between the two ends. Per the germline V gene, CDR1 is LNHDA and CDR2 is SQIVND (reference sequence). This CDR3 region has 14 residues. The CDR3 DNA is TGTGCCAGTAGTATACAAGTAGCTGGAAACACCATATATTTT. It encodes CASSIQVAGNTIYF.

V usage is TRBV12-5 and J usage is TRBJ2-1; 7 nucleotides agree with TRBD1. Germline V lookup: CDR1 LGHNT, CDR2 FRNRAP. The CDR3 consists of 13 residues. V dropped 7 bases and J dropped 6; count of bases not matched to a gene: 6. For the CDR3, the DNA is TGTGCTAGTGAGACAGGGCTTTCCAATGAGCAGTTCTTC. It specifies CASETGLSNEQFF.

This chain uses TRBV5-8 with TRBJ1-2, with 8 positions matching TRBD1. The germline CDR1 and CDR2 sequences are SGHTS and YDEGEE. The J segment lost 5 bases and the V segment lost 5 bases, leaving 14 bases of the junction unmatched. The CDR3 is 16 residues long. CDR3 nucleotide sequence: TGTGCCAGCAGTTTAAACAGGGGGACGGGGGCTTATGGCTACACCTTC. Its protein is CASSLNRGTGAYGYTF.

This chain uses TRBV27 with TRBJ2-5; TRBD1 might be the D (5 bases). Trimming stripped 8 bases from V and 12 bases from J, with 25 bases between. The CDR3 has 14 amino acids. The V gene's germline CDR1 is MNHEY and CDR2 SMNVEV (reference sequence). CDR3 loop: CASRRTRGSKAEYF. CDR3 bases: TGTGCCAGCCGTCGGACAAGAGGTTCAAAAGCTGAGTACTTC.

This chain uses TRBV19 with TRBJ1-3; 9 nucleotides line up with TRBD1. The V and J ends lost 7 bases and 0 bases, in that order; junction bases with no gene match: 7. This CDR3 contains 16 residues. Germline loops: CDR1 LNHDA, CDR2 SQIVND (reference sequence). In DNA, the CDR3 is TGTGCCAGTACGGACAGGGGTAGCCTCTCTGGAAACACCATATATTTT. Translation: CASTDRGSLSGNTIYF.

Regarding this clone: Other DNA variants within this sample encode the same CDR3. The V call is TRBV11-2, the J call TRBJ1-2; D might be TRBD1 (5 bases). The V gene's germline CDR1 is SGHAT and CDR2 FQNNGV. The CDR3 consists of 13 residues. V lost 0 bases and J lost 3, with 5 bases in between. The CDR3 region has the DNA TGTGCCAGCAGCTTAGACAGGGACTATGGCTACACCTTC. Protein: CASSLDRDYGYTF.